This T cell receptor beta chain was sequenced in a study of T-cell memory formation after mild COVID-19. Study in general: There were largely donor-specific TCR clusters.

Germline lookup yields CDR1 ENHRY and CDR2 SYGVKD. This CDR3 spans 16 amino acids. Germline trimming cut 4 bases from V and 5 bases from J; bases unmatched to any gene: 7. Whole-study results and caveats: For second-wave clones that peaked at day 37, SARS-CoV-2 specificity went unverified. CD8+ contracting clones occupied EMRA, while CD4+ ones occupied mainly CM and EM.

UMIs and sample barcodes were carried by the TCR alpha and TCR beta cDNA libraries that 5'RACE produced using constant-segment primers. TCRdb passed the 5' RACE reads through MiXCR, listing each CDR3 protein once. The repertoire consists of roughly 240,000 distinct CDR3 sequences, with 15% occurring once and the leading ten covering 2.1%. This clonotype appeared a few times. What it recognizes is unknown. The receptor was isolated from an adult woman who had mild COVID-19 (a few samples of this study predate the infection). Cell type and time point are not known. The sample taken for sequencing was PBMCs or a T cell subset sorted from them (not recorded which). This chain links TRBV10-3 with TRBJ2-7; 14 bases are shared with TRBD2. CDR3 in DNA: TGTGCCATCAGTGGTGTGACTAGCGGGAGGGCCCACGAGCAGTACTTC. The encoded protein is CAISGVTSGRAHEQYF.